This TCR beta chain comes out of a study of T-cell reconstitution after alpha-beta-depleted transplantation in children. The study, taken as a whole, reports: Certain patients had high TCRbeta diversity at day 60, and it came from recipient T cells and thymic progenitors that survived. Newly produced T cells mostly provided counts and TCRbeta diversity after one year, as hyperexpanded clones declined. Expanded graft clones, several hundred of them, were reportedly the source of alpha-beta T cells about two months after transplant.

To note about this clonotype: As yet, its antigen is unknown.

Unique molecular identifiers tagged the TCRbeta library. TCRdb itself ran the PCR reads through MiXCR, one entry per CDR3 protein. In the table there are about 980,000 distinct CDR3 sequences, roughly 31% of which are singletons. Sequencing was performed on PBMCs, mostly from graft donor cells, taken 360 days after TCRalphabeta/CD19-depleted stem cell transplant. This clonotype was obtained from a boy less than two years old who had a stem cell transplant for SCID, so the T cells may come from the graft donor.

CDR3 in amino acids: CASSQEPLNPNEQFF. For the CDR3, the DNA is TGCGCCAGCAGCCAAGAACCCCTAAACCCCAATGAGCAGTTCTTC. V is TRBV4-3 and J is TRBJ2-1; the D is unclear. CDR1 LGHNA and CDR2 YSLEER come from the germline V gene. This CDR3 is built from 15 residues. V was trimmed by 0 bases and J by 6 bases, leaving 12 bases between them.